Shown below are 13 T cell receptor beta chains from a single sample sequenced in a study of T cells expressing NK-cell markers. TCRdb re-called the 5' RACE reads, yielding one record per CDR3 amino acid sequence without DNA. Its table records 350,000 to 400,000 distinct CDR3 sequences. The specimen sequenced was blood T cells: a sorted CD56 or NKG2C T cell subset, CD4+ or CD8+ T cells, or bulk PBMC T cells (not recorded which). Receptors were obtained from a woman aged 45-65 years in good health.

The CDR3: CASSPTLSGRPGNEQFF. The chain couples TRBV12-3 or TRBV12-4 to TRBJ2-1; lacking DNA, the TRBD2 call made by TCRdb goes unchecked. The CDR3 contains 17 residues.

This chain links TRBV6-5 with TRBJ2-2. Germline V gene sequence: CDR1 MNHEY, CDR2 SVGAGI. The CDR3 is made up of 13 amino acids. CDR3 in amino acids: CASRIGVTGELFF.

This rearrangement joins TRBV5-1 to TRBJ2-1; TCRdb picks TRBD2, but there is no DNA to check that call. CDR1 is SGHRS and CDR2 is YFSETQ in the germline V gene. The CDR3 length is 13 residues. This chain's CDR3 is CASSFEGVGEQFF.

The genes are TRBV19 and TRBJ2-1; TCRdb's D call, TRBD2, is unchecked because there is no DNA. CDR3 size: 13 residues. The germline CDR1 and CDR2 sequences are LNHDA and SQIVND (reference sequence). The CDR3 loop reads CASSQRGYNEQFF.

This chain uses TRBV7-9 with TRBJ2-3; TCRdb selects TRBD1, and the lack of DNA leaves this call unchecked. From germline, CDR1 is SEHNR and CDR2 FQNEAQ (reference sequence). CDR3 length: 16 residues. The chain's CDR3 is CASSFRTGASTDTQYF.

This chain links TRBV7-8 with TRBJ2-1; TCRdb's assignment of TRBD1 cannot be checked, as there is no DNA. This CDR3 has 15 residues. Germline loops: CDR1 SGHVS, CDR2 FQNEAQ. The CDR3 region is CASSLARTGRNEQFF.

The chain is built from TRBV9 and TRBJ2-7; the D call of TRBD1 rests on TCRdb alone, since no DNA is present to check it. This CDR3 comprises 14 residues. In germline, CDR1 is SGDLS, CDR2 YYNGEE. The CDR3: CASSEGRSSYEQYF. Filled out from reference TRBV9 and TRBJ2-7, the complete variable domain reads DSGVTQTPKHLITATGQRVTLRCSPRSGDLSVYWYQQSLDQGLQFLIQYYNGEERAKGNILERFSAQQFPDLHSELNLSSLELGDSALYFCASSEGRSSYEQYFGPGTRLTVT.

The chain carries TRBV30 and TRBJ2-7; the TCRdb D gene call, TRBD2, has no DNA to confirm it. The germline V gene encodes CDR1 GTSNPN and CDR2 SVGIG (reference sequence). The CDR3 runs to 15 residues. CDR3 loop: CAWSPVGGKGYEQYF. The full variable domain, completed using reference TRBV30 and TRBJ2-7, is SQTIHQWPATLVQPVGSPLSLECTVEGTSNPNLYWYRQAAGRGLQLLFYSVGIGQISSEVPQNLSASRPQDRQFILSSKKLLLSDSGFYLCAWSPVGGKGYEQYFGPGTRLTVT.

The chain combines TRBV27 with TRBJ1-1; TCRdb gives TRBD1 as the D gene, but with no DNA this cannot be confirmed. There are 17 residues in the CDR3. Germline values: CDR1 MNHEY, CDR2 SMNVEV (reference sequence). The CDR3 here is CASSFLQGVSRTTEAFF.

The V call is TRBV5-1, the J call TRBJ2-3; without DNA, the TCRdb call of TRBD2 cannot be checked. CDR1 SGHRS and CDR2 YFSETQ come from the germline V gene. CDR3 size: 16 residues. The CDR3 loop is CASSLGSSGSTDTQYF.

The chain uses TRBV12-3 or TRBV12-4 and TRBJ2-2; TCRdb outputs TRBD1, but without DNA this stays unchecked. CDR3 length: 16 amino acids. CDR3 in amino acids: CASSFLPAGSAGELFF.

The rearrangement uses TRBV5-1 and TRBJ2-5. The germline V gene has CDR1 SGHRS and CDR2 YFSETQ. The CDR3 has 15 amino acids. The CDR3 here is CASSLAQGSGETQYF. Using reference TRBV5-1 and TRBJ2-5 for the parts outside the CDR3, the full variable domain is KAGVTQTPRYLIKTRGQQVTLSCSPISGHRSVSWYQQTPGQGLQFLFEYFSETQRNKGNFPGRFSGRQFSNSRSEMNVSTLELGDSALYLCASSLAQGSGETQYFGPGTRLLVL.

This rearrangement joins TRBV4-1 to TRBJ2-5; with no DNA, the TCRdb D assignment of TRBD1 cannot be verified. This CDR3 has 17 residues. Germline CDR1 reads MGHRA; CDR2 reads YSYEKL. The CDR3 sequence is CASSQAGGGSRTETQYF.